These 25 T cell receptor beta chains were sequenced from one sample in a study of blood T cell repertoires in COVID-19. The repertoire was sequenced with immunoSEQ multiplex PCR; TCRdb's copy has only in-frame clones and lacks some. Of under 200,000 clones in the sample, around 90% were seen once. Sequencing was performed on peripheral blood. The source is a man aged 45-65 years who had recovered from COVID-19.

This rearrangement joins TRBV5-6 to TRBJ1-1; TRBD1 might be the D (5 bases). V gave up 0 bases and J gave up 0 bases, with 9 bases separating them. CDR3 length: 15 amino acids. From germline, CDR1 is SGHDT and CDR2 YYEEEE. As DNA, the CDR3 is TGTGCCAGCAGCTTGGTCGGCAGGGTGAACACTGAAGCTTTCTTT. Protein sequence: CASSLVGRVNTEAFF.

The chain links TRBV5-5 to TRBJ2-1; TRBD1 matches at 7 bases. Looked up from germline, CDR1 is SGHKS and CDR2 is YYEKEE (reference sequence). CDR3 length: 15 amino acids. V was pared by 2 bases and J by 0 bases, with 2 bases of the junction left unmatched. The CDR3, as DNA: TGTGCCAGCAGCTTCCGGGACAGCTCCTACAATGAGCAGTTCTTC. It is translated as CASSFRDSSYNEQFF.

V is TRBV5-6 and J is TRBJ1-2; D unresolved. The CDR3 runs 14 residues. In germline, CDR1 is SGHDT, CDR2 YYEEEE. V was shortened by 0 bases and J by 0 bases, with 6 bases between the two germline ends. The chain's CDR3 is CASSLATANYGYTF. CDR3 bases: TGTGCCAGCAGCTTGGCAACAGCTAACTATGGCTACACCTTC.

This chain uses TRBV28 with TRBJ2-7; TRBD1 agrees at 9 bases. The CDR3 contains 15 residues. Per germline, CDR1 MDHEN and CDR2 SYDVKM. The junction had 8 bases not matched to a gene; V was cut back by 6 bases and J by 2 bases. CDR3 DNA sequence: TGTGCCAGCAGCACAGGGGGCTTAGACCCCTACGAGCAGTACTTC. Amino acids: CASSTGGLDPYEQYF.

The chain couples TRBV29-1 to TRBJ1-5; D might be TRBD1 (5 bases). Germline CDR1 reads SQVTM; CDR2 reads ANQGSEA. The CDR3 consists of 11 residues. V was cut by 4 bases and J by 12 bases, with 13 bases left in between. This CDR3 is CSVGGAGFQHF. CDR3 in DNA: TGCAGCGTTGGGGGCGCAGGGTTCCAGCATTTT.

This chain links TRBV11-2 with TRBJ1-4; 9 nucleotides align to TRBD1. Germline values: CDR1 SGHAT, CDR2 FQNNGV. The V segment lost 5 bases and the J segment 7 bases; nucleotides outside the gene matches: 11. The CDR3 sequence is 16 residues long. CDR3: CASSADEGQGAEKLFF. CDR3 bases: TGTGCCAGCAGCGCCGACGAGGGACAGGGAGCTGAAAAACTGTTTTTT.

V and J are TRBV28 and TRBJ2-1; TRBD2 aligns across 9 bases. The CDR3 is made up of 16 amino acids. In germline, CDR1 is MDHEN, CDR2 SYDVKM. The junction had 6 bases not matched to a gene; V was cut back by 6 bases and J by 0 bases. The CDR3 nucleotides read TGTGCCAGCAGCACCCCGACTAGCGGCTCCTACAATGAGCAGTTCTTC. This translates into CASSTPTSGSYNEQFF.

This chain links TRBV28 with TRBJ2-5, with 9 bases aligning to TRBD1. Germline trimming cut 6 bases from V and 5 bases from J; bases unmatched to any gene: 4. The CDR3 spans 13 residues. Germline V gene data show CDR1 as MDHEN and CDR2 as SYDVKM. CDR3 DNA sequence: TGTGCCAGCAGCGGGACAGGGATGGAGACCCAGTACTTC. Its protein product is CASSGTGMETQYF.

The chain recombines TRBV2 with TRBJ1-2; D is ambiguous. The CDR3 has 14 residues. Germline V gives CDR1 SNHLY, CDR2 FYNNEI. V was cut by 0 bases and J by 8 bases, with 13 bases left in between. Here the CDR3 DNA reads TGTGCCAGCAGTGAAGCTCTCCGGGGTCGGGGCTACACCTTC. This translates into CASSEALRGRGYTF.

This chain connects TRBV6-1 to TRBJ2-7; 7 bases match TRBD2. The J segment lost 3 bases and the V segment lost 3 bases, leaving 8 bases of the junction unmatched. Germline V gene data show CDR1 as MNHNS and CDR2 as SASEGT. The CDR3 covers 15 residues. The CDR3 region is CASSDREAGSYEQYF. DNA of the CDR3: TGTGCCAGCAGTGACCGGGAAGCGGGAAGCTACGAGCAGTACTTC.

Concerning this clone itself: Other DNA sequences in the sample encode the same CDR3. This chain joins TRBV4-3 and TRBJ1-1; no clear D. Trimming left V 2 bases short and J 0 bases short, with 4 bases between. The CDR3 contains 13 residues. Germline V lookup: CDR1 LGHNA, CDR2 YSLEER. CDR3 protein: CASSQQMNTEAFF. The CDR3 nucleotides are TGCGCCAGCAGCCAACAGATGAACACTGAAGCTTTCTTT.

This clone was detected once. This rearrangement joins TRBV29-1 to TRBJ1-3, with D possibly matching TRBD1 (6 bases). Deletions cut 3 bases from V and 5 bases from J, with 11 bases between. The CDR3 has 13 residues. Germline assignment: CDR1 SQVTM and CDR2 ANQGSEA. The CDR3 nucleotides read TGCAGCGTTGAGCGACAGGCTAGAAACACCATATATTTT. Amino acids: CSVERQARNTIYF.

This chain links TRBV13 with TRBJ2-6, with unresolved D. The CDR3 runs to 15 residues. V dropped 0 bases and J dropped 2 bases, with 5 bases sitting between them. Germline values: CDR1 PRHDT, CDR2 FYEKMQ (reference sequence). Here the CDR3 DNA reads TGTGCCAGCAGCTTAGGAACTGCTGGGGCCAACGTCCTGACTTTC. Translated: CASSLGTAGANVLTF.

V usage is TRBV28 and J usage is TRBJ1-6, with TRBD1 matching 7 bases. With V trimmed by 6 bases and J by 7 bases, 9 bases remained unmatched. From germline, CDR1 is MDHEN and CDR2 SYDVKM. This CDR3 region has 15 residues. CDR3 sequence (DNA): TGTGCCAGCAGGGCTGGCAGGGGGGAAAATTCACCCCTCCACTTT. This gives the protein CASRAGRGENSPLHF.

This chain connects TRBV6-1 to TRBJ2-2; TRBD1 matches at 9 bases. V lost 3 bases to trimming and J lost 5 bases; unmatched junction nucleotides: 7. The germline V gene encodes CDR1 MNHNS and CDR2 SASEGT. This CDR3 has 16 amino acids. The CDR3 DNA follows: TGTGCCAGCAGTGACCACAGGGGGCGGAGAACCGGGGAGCTGTTTTTT. Translating it yields CASSDHRGRRTGELFF.

This clone occurred once. V usage is TRBV5-4 and J usage is TRBJ1-6, with TRBD1 identical over 7 bases. This CDR3 comprises 17 residues. The junction had 13 bases not matched to a gene; V was cut back by 4 bases and J by 6 bases. The germline V gene encodes CDR1 SGHNT and CDR2 YYREEE (reference sequence). CDR3 DNA: TGTGCCAGCAGCAAGACAGGGATCCAAAATTCTAATTCACCCCTCCACTTT. It specifies CASSKTGIQNSNSPLHF.

In DNA, the CDR3 is TGCGCCAGCAGCCAAGATACAGGCGTCTCTGGGGCCAACGTCCTGACTTTC. Protein: CASSQDTGVSGANVLTF. This chain uses TRBV4-3 with TRBJ2-6; D is possibly TRBD1 (5 bases). Germline V gives CDR1 LGHNA, CDR2 YSLEER. The CDR3 sequence is 17 residues long. Trimming stripped 0 bases from V and 0 bases from J, with 9 bases between.

The genes are TRBV29-1 and TRBJ2-7; 7 nucleotides agree with TRBD2. The CDR3 covers 13 residues. Germline V CDR1 and CDR2: SQVTM, ANQGSEA. Trimming at V came to 7 bases and at J to 2 bases, leaving 8 bases not matched to a gene. As DNA, the CDR3 is TGCAGCGGAAGTAGCGGGCCGACCTACGAGCAGTACTTC. Protein sequence: CSGSSGPTYEQYF.

The CDR3 sequence is CASSLSSYNSPLHF. CDR3 DNA sequence: TGTGCCAGCAGTCTAAGCTCCTATAATTCACCCCTCCACTTT. The chain links TRBV7-2 to TRBJ1-6, with D hard to call. Germline lookup yields CDR1 SGHTA and CDR2 FQGNSA. Trimming removed 6 bases from V and 0 bases from J, with 6 bases in between. The CDR3 consists of 14 residues.

The chain joins TRBV16 to TRBJ1-1, with no clear D. This CDR3 has 13 residues. Deletions cut 4 bases from V and 5 bases from J, with 11 bases between. CDR1 is KGHSY, CDR2 FQNENV, per germline. The CDR3 nucleotides read TGTGCCAGCAGCCCTTCTACGAGGACTGAAGCTTTCTTT. Protein sequence: CASSPSTRTEAFF.

This chain joins TRBV7-2 and TRBJ2-3; 8 bases are shared with TRBD1. Germline V lookup: CDR1 SGHTA, CDR2 FQGNSA. CDR3 length equals 15 residues. Germline trimming cut 4 bases from V and 6 bases from J; bases unmatched to any gene: 9. CDR3 in DNA: TGTGCCAGCAGCTCCCCAGGGGGCGCAAGGGATACGCAGTATTTT. This gives the protein CASSSPGGARDTQYF.

The chain has TRBV6-5 and TRBJ2-7; tentative D call: TRBD1 (6 bases). This CDR3 region has 12 residues. V lost 11 bases and J 1 base, leaving 12 bases between the germline ends. From germline, CDR1 is MNHEY and CDR2 SVGAGI. The CDR3 sequence: CAVRDTSYEQYF. DNA for the CDR3: TGTGCCGTCCGGGACACGTCCTACGAGCAGTACTTC.

This clone was picked up a small number of times. The rearrangement links TRBV7-6 to TRBJ2-7; perhaps TRBD1 as D (6 bases). This CDR3 contains 15 residues. V gave up 1 base and J gave up 6 bases, with 16 bases separating them. The germline V gene encodes CDR1 SGHVS and CDR2 FNYEAQ. CDR3 sequence (DNA): TGTGCCAGCAGCTTAGGATCGGACAGACTTTCCGAGCAGTACTTC. Translation: CASSLGSDRLSEQYF.

J is TRBJ2-2 and V is TRBV7-6; D call uncertain. Germline CDR1 is SGHVS and CDR2 is FNYEAQ. The CDR3 runs 11 residues. Trimming cost V 7 bases and J 7 bases, with 7 bases left between them. This chain's CDR3 is CASTEDGELFF. CDR3 coding DNA: TGTGCCAGCACCGAGGACGGGGAGCTGTTTTTT.

The chain recombines TRBV9 with TRBJ1-1, with a tentative D call TRBD1 (5 bases). Trimming took off 4 bases at V and 1 base at J, with 14 bases between the two ends. This CDR3 has 15 residues. Germline-derived CDR1 and CDR2 are SGDLS and YYNGEE. The CDR3: CASSPLGGENTEAFF. The CDR3 DNA follows: TGTGCCAGCAGCCCCCTCGGGGGGGAGAACACTGAAGCTTTCTTT. Combining the CDR3 with reference TRBV9 and TRBJ1-1 gives the whole variable domain DSGVTQTPKHLITATGQRVTLRCSPRSGDLSVYWYQQSLDQGLQFLIQYYNGEERAKGNILERFSAQQFPDLHSELNLSSLELGDSALYFCASSPLGGENTEAFFGQGTRLTVV.